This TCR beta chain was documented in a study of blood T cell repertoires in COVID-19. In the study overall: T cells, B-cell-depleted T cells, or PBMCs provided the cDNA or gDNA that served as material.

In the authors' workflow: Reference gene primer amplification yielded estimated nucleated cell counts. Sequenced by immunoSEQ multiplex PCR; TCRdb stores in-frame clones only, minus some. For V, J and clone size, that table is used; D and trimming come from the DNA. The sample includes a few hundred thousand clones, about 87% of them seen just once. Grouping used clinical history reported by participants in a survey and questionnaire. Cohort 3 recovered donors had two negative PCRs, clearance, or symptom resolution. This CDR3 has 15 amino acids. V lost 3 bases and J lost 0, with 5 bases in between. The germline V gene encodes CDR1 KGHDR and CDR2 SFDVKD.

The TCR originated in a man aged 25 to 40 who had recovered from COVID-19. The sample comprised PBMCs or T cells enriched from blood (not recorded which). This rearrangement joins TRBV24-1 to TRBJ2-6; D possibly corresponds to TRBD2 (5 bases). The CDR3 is CATSDAGSGANVLTF. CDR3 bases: TGTGCCACCAGTGATGCGGGCTCTGGGGCCAACGTCCTGACTTTC.